This entry concerns a single T cell receptor beta chain. This specimen comes from a study of blood T cell repertoires in COVID-19. Sequencing used immunoSEQ multiplex PCR; TCRdb keeps in-frame clones, though not all of them. The repertoire has fewer than 500,000 clones, about 90% of them found once; the top ten carry around 0.7%. Across 24 US areas, participants ranged in age from about 18 to 100 years. What was sequenced was PBMCs or T cells enriched from blood (not recorded which). This clonotype originated in a woman between 18 and 30 years old who had recovered from COVID-19.

CDR3 DNA sequence: TGTGCCAGCAGCCAAGCGGGGGGAGGGGGTATTCGAAGGGATGACAATGAGCAGTTCTTC. This encodes CASSQAGGGGIRRDDNEQFF. This chain joins TRBV14 and TRBJ2-1, with TRBD2 as a possible D gene (7 bases). The germline V gene encodes CDR1 SGHDN and CDR2 FVKESK. Trimming took off 1 base at V and 5 bases at J, with 27 bases between the two ends. The CDR3 runs 20 residues.